The 4 T cell receptor beta chains below were found in one sample sequenced in a study of blood T cell repertoires in COVID-19. TCRdb keeps only in-frame clones here, not all; method: immunoSEQ multiplex PCR. The sample has 200,000 to 300,000 clones, 80% to 90% seen once. The sequencing sample was made of peripheral blood. Every receptor here comes from a woman aged 40 to 50 with acute or convalescent COVID-19.

The chain combines TRBV11-2 with TRBJ1-4, with 9 bases lining up with TRBD1. This CDR3 contains 16 residues. The trim removed 5 bases at V and 8 bases at J, leaving 12 bases unmatched. Germline V gives CDR1 SGHAT, CDR2 FQNNGV. The CDR3 bases are TGTGCCAGCAGCCCGACAGGGGGTATGCGGAACGAAAAACTGTTTTTT. Protein product: CASSPTGGMRNEKLFF.

The genes are TRBV6-5 and TRBJ2-1, with 10 bases matching TRBD2. The CDR3 runs 14 residues. V shed 7 bases and J 9 bases; nucleotides not matched to a gene: 9. The V gene's germline CDR1 is MNHEY and CDR2 SVGAGI. The CDR3 spells CASKSVAGGGEQFF. The CDR3 DNA sequence: TGTGCCAGCAAGTCAGTAGCGGGGGGAGGTGAGCAGTTCTTC.

The chain has TRBV3-1 (or the pseudogene TRBV3-2) and TRBJ1-1, with D unclear. In germline, CDR1 is LGHDT, CDR2 YNNKEL (reference sequence). V gave up 0 bases and J gave up 5 bases, with 16 bases separating them. This CDR3 has 16 residues. The CDR3 nucleotides read TGTGCCAGCAGCCAAGATCTGGTACCCAGAGGGACTGAAGCTTTCTTT. It yields the protein CASSQDLVPRGTEAFF.

This clone was seen a few times. The CDR3 DNA is TGTGCCAGCAAAGCTAGCGGACTGGGGAATTCACCCCTCCACTTT. It encodes CASKASGLGNSPLHF. The rearrangement links TRBV6-5 to TRBJ1-6; D is unresolved. Germline CDR1 is MNHEY and CDR2 is SVGAGI. The CDR3 has 15 residues. Trimming pared 7 bases from V and 7 bases from J, leaving 17 bases between.